This TCR beta chain originates from a study of blood T cell repertoires in COVID-19. Overall study: The United States, Italy and Spain provided the acute and convalescent COVID-19 samples. The analysed material was cDNA or gDNA that came from T cells, B-cell-depleted T cells, or PBMCs.

CDR1 MDHEN and CDR2 SYDVKM come from the germline V gene. V lost 6 bases to trimming and J lost 7 bases, with 19 bases between them. The CDR3 contains 15 residues. In the original analysis: Quantification of nucleated cells was approximated via reference gene primer amplification. This table comes from immunoSEQ multiplex PCR, and its TCRdb copy is limited to in-frame clones, with some not included. V and J calls and clone size follow that table, whereas D and trimming were derived from the DNA. The sample carries fewer than 70,000 clones, roughly 79% recorded once. The sample taken for sequencing was peripheral blood. The source is a human donor in a cohort sampled during active COVID-19. The chain uses TRBV28 and TRBJ1-5; D possibly corresponds to TRBD1 (6 bases). The CDR3 spells CASSDPGTSSQPQHF. The CDR3 DNA is TGTGCCAGCAGCGACCCCGGGACATCGTCCCAGCCCCAGCATTTT.